The 18 T cell receptor beta chains below were found in one sample sequenced in a study of cytomegalovirus exposure and HLA in healthy donors. Primers included in the PCR were 60 Vbeta and 13 Jbeta primers. Sequenced by immunoSEQ multiplex PCR; TCRdb stores in-frame clones only, minus some. The sample has about 150,000 clones; about 84% are singletons. The source material was PBMCs. The receptors originated from a woman between 35 and 50 years old in good health and CMV-seropositive.

V gene TRBV7-9 combines with J gene TRBJ2-3; TRBD2 aligns across 9 bases. V was clipped by 1 base and J by 0 bases; unmatched bases: 5. The CDR3 runs to 17 residues. CDR1 and CDR2 from the germline V gene are SEHNR and FQNEAQ (reference sequence). Written as DNA, the CDR3 is TGTGCCAGCAGCTTAGGGGTAGCGGGAGAGAGCACAGATACGCAGTATTTT. Translation gives CASSLGVAGESTDTQYF.

The CDR3 DNA sequence: TGCGCCAGCAGCTTGGAGCGGGGAATAAGCACAGATACGCAGTATTTT. As protein: CASSLERGISTDTQYF. The V gene is TRBV5-1, the J gene TRBJ2-3; TRBD2 agrees at 7 bases. Germline trimming cut 0 bases from V and 0 bases from J; bases unmatched to any gene: 4. The length of the CDR3 is 16 residues. The V gene's germline CDR1 is SGHRS and CDR2 YFSETQ.

V and J are TRBV19 and TRBJ1-4; 10 positions match TRBD1. Germline CDR1 and CDR2: LNHDA and SQIVND (reference sequence). Trimming at V came to 6 bases and at J to 8 bases, leaving 9 bases not matched to a gene. This CDR3 is 15 amino acids long. DNA of the CDR3: TGTGCCAGTAGACCACTGGGACAGGGGTACGAAAAACTGTTTTTT. This sequence encodes CASRPLGQGYEKLFF.

The chain combines TRBV30 with TRBJ1-5; 7 positions agree with TRBD1. With 5 bases clipped from V and 2 bases from J, the junction kept 6 bases outside the gene matches. Germline CDR1 reads GTSNPN; CDR2 reads SVGIG (reference sequence). There are 14 residues in the CDR3. Written as DNA, the CDR3 is TGTGCCTGGGACAGGGTCGGCGGCAATCAGCCCCAGCATTTT. Amino acid sequence: CAWDRVGGNQPQHF.

The chain combines TRBV29-1 with TRBJ2-1, with 9 bases identical to TRBD1. CDR3 length equals 13 residues. Germline trimming cut 8 bases from V and 4 bases from J; bases unmatched to any gene: 6. CDR1 is SQVTM, CDR2 ANQGSEA, per germline. The CDR3 DNA reads TGCAGCCCGACGGACAGGGGTTACAATGAGCAGTTCTTC. Translation: CSPTDRGYNEQFF.

The chain recombines TRBV7-3 with TRBJ2-5, with 8 bases that match TRBD2. Germline V CDR1 and CDR2: SGHTA, FQGTGA. The CDR3 length is 14 residues. J was trimmed by 3 bases and V by 0 bases; bases with no gene match: 0. The CDR3 nucleotides read TGTGCCAGCAGCTTAACGGGACTAGAAGAGACCCAGTACTTC. Its translation is CASSLTGLEETQYF.

The chain uses TRBV5-1 and TRBJ2-7, with D perhaps matching TRBD2 (6 bases). Germline V gene lookup returns CDR1 SGHRS and CDR2 YFSETQ. The CDR3 is made up of 15 amino acids. The V and J ends lost 4 bases and 2 bases respectively, with 16 bases between them. The CDR3 DNA sequence: TGCGCCAGCAGCCTGGCGAGGGGAGGCCCCTACGAGCAGTACTTC. This codes for CASSLARGGPYEQYF.

The rearrangement joins TRBV5-1 to TRBJ2-3, with TRBD1 as a possible D gene (6 bases). CDR1 and CDR2 (germline): SGHRS, YFSETQ. The CDR3 is 16 amino acids. V dropped 3 bases and J dropped 3 bases, with 17 bases sitting between them. CDR3 amino acids: CASSYWWSGETDTQYF. DNA for the CDR3: TGCGCCAGCAGCTATTGGTGGTCAGGGGAAACAGATACGCAGTATTTT.

This clone occurred once. The J gene is TRBJ2-7, the V gene TRBV15, with 7 bases lining up with TRBD1. This CDR3 spans 13 amino acids. Germline V gene lookup returns CDR1 LNHNV and CDR2 YYDKDF (reference sequence). Unmatched junction bases numbered 4, after V lost 4 bases and J lost 4 bases. This CDR3 reads CATSKRDSYEQYF. CDR3 nucleotides: TGTGCCACCAGCAAACGGGACAGTTACGAGCAGTACTTC.

The CDR3 is CASKAGVGADTQYF. CDR3 coding DNA: TGTGCCAGTAAAGCGGGAGTTGGAGCAGATACGCAGTATTTT. The V gene is TRBV4-2, the J gene TRBJ2-3, with 8 positions matching TRBD2. Losses at the gene ends were 9 bases for V and 4 bases for J; bases not matched to a gene: 9. This CDR3 is built from 14 residues. CDR1 and CDR2 from the germline V gene are LGHNA and YNFKEQ.

The rearrangement links TRBV4-2 to TRBJ2-2, with D tentatively TRBD2 (6 bases). CDR3 length: 17 amino acids. Germline V gene data show CDR1 as LGHNA and CDR2 as YNFKEQ. V was cut by 4 bases and J by 1 base, with 16 bases left in between. CDR3 protein: CASSRSSSGLNTGELFF. The CDR3 DNA follows: TGTGCCAGCAGCCGGTCAAGCTCGGGACTGAACACCGGGGAGCTGTTTTTT.

V usage is TRBV7-6 and J usage is TRBJ1-4; possibly TRBD1 for D (6 bases). CDR1 is SGHVS and CDR2 is FNYEAQ in the germline V gene. The ends were cut back, 2 bases at V and 8 bases at J, with 15 bases in the middle. This CDR3 region has 15 residues. This CDR3 is CASSLRRSTGEKLFF. CDR3 in DNA: TGTGCCAGCAGCTTACGTCGTTCCACAGGGGAAAAACTGTTTTTT.

The chain combines TRBV7-9 with TRBJ1-1; no clear D. V was pared by 2 bases and J by 2 bases, with 9 bases between. The CDR3 consists of 14 residues. The V gene's germline CDR1 is SEHNR and CDR2 FQNEAQ (reference sequence). The CDR3 DNA reads TGTGCCAGCAGCTTAAACACCCTCAACACTGAAGCTTTCTTT. It translates to CASSLNTLNTEAFF.

This clone appeared once. The chain has TRBV5-1 and TRBJ2-7; the D gene is possibly TRBD1 (6 bases). CDR1 and CDR2 from the germline V gene are SGHRS and YFSETQ. The CDR3 loop spans 13 amino acids. Trimming cost V 3 bases and J 7 bases, with 14 bases left between them. CDR3 sequence: CASSSRDKGEQYF. CDR3 nucleotides: TGCGCCAGCAGCTCCCGGGACAAAGGAGAGCAGTACTTC.

This rearrangement joins TRBV11-3 to TRBJ2-5, with a tentative D call TRBD1 (5 bases). The V and J ends lost 1 base and 5 bases respectively, with 14 bases between them. This CDR3 is built from 15 residues. Germline V CDR1 and CDR2: SGHNT, YENEEA. CDR3 amino acids: CASSLGGRVWETQYF. In DNA, the CDR3 is TGTGCCAGCAGCTTAGGGGGCAGGGTCTGGGAGACCCAGTACTTC.

The genes are TRBV11-3 and TRBJ2-5, with 8 bases matching TRBD2. Germline V CDR1 and CDR2: SGHNT, YENEEA. Trimming at V came to 0 bases and at J to 5 bases, leaving 8 bases not matched to a gene. The CDR3 is 16 amino acids. CDR3 nucleotide sequence: TGTGCCAGCAGCTTAGACGGGGCGGGAGGCAGGGAGACCCAGTACTTC. This gives the protein CASSLDGAGGRETQYF.

This sequence joins TRBV10-1 and TRBJ2-2; D is perhaps TRBD1 (6 bases). V gave up 6 bases and J gave up 9 bases, with 14 bases separating them. The V gene's germline CDR1 is WNHNN and CDR2 SYGVQD (reference sequence). The CDR3 length is 13 residues. The CDR3 spells CASRKSGDRELFF. The CDR3, as DNA: TGCGCCAGCAGAAAATCAGGGGACCGGGAGCTGTTTTTT.

This chain connects TRBV10-1 to TRBJ2-1; D ambiguous. This CDR3 is built from 13 residues. The germline gives CDR1 WNHNN, CDR2 SYGVQD (reference sequence). V was trimmed by 2 bases and J by 2 bases, leaving 4 bases between them. The CDR3 bases are TGCGCCAGCAGTGAGCGGGCCTACAATGAGCAGTTCTTC. This codes for CASSERAYNEQFF.